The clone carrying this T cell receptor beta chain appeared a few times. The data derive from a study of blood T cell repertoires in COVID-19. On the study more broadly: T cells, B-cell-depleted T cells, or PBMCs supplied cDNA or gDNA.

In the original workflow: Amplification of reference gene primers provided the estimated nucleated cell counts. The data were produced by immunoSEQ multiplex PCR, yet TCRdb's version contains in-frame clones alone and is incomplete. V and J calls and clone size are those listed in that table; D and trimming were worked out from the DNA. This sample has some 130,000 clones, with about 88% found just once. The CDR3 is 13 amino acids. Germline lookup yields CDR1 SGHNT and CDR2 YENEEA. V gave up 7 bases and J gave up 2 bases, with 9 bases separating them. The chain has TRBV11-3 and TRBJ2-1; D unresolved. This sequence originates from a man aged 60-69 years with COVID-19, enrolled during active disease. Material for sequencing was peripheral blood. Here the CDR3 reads CASMGRTYNEQFF. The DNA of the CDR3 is TGTGCCAGCATGGGCAGGACCTACAATGAGCAGTTCTTC.